The present TCR beta chain was sequenced within a study of cytomegalovirus exposure and HLA in healthy donors. PCR amplification relied on 60 Vbeta primers (plus 13 Jbeta primers). Here immunoSEQ multiplex PCR was the method, and the copy in TCRdb shows in-frame clones only, minus some. The table shows about 120,000 clones, with roughly 82% occurring only once. Trimming pared 3 bases from V and 9 bases from J, leaving 9 bases between. CDR3 length: 12 residues. CDR1 LGHNA and CDR2 YNFKEQ come from the germline V gene. The chain recombines TRBV4-2 with TRBJ2-1; possible D gene TRBD2, 6 bases. This sequence was found in a man between 18 and 35 years old in good health and CMV-seropositive. What was sequenced was PBMCs. The CDR3 region has the DNA TGTGCCAGCAGCCAGGAGGGGATTGAGCAGTTCTTC. Translation gives CASSQEGIEQFF.